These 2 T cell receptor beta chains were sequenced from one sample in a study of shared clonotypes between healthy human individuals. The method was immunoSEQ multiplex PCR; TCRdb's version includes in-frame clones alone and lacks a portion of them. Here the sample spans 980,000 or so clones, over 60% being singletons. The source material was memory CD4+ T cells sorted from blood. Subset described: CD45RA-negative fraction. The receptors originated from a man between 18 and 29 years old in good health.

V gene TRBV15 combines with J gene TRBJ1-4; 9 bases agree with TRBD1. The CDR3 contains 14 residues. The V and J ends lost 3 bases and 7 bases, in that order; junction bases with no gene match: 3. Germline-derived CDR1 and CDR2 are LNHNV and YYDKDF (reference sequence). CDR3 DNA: TGTGCCACCAGCAGGACAGGGGGATTTGAAAAACTGTTTTTT. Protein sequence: CATSRTGGFEKLFF. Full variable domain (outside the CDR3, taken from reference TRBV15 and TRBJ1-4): DAMVIQNPRYQVTQFGKPVTLSCSQTLNHNVMYWYQQKSSQAPKLLFHYYDKDFNNEADTPDNFQSRRPNTSFCFLDIRSPGLGDTAMYLCATSRTGGFEKLFFGSGTQLSVL.

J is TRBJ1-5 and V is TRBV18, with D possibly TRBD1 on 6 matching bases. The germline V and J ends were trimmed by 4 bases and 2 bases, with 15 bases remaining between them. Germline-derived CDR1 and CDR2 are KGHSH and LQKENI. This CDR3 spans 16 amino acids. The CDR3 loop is CASSLSQGYGNQPQHF. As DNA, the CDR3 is TGTGCCAGCTCACTCTCACAGGGATATGGCAATCAGCCCCAGCATTTT. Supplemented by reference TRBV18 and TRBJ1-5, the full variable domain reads NAGVMQNPRHLVRRRGQEARLRCSPMKGHSHVYWYRQLPEEGLKFMVYLQKENIIDESGMPKERFSAEFPKEGPSILRIQQVVRGDSAAYFCASSLSQGYGNQPQHFGDGTRLSIL.